The 32 T cell receptor beta chains below come from one sample, sequenced in a study of shared clonotypes between healthy human individuals. Sequenced by immunoSEQ multiplex PCR; TCRdb stores in-frame clones only, minus some. The sample includes some 2.1 million clones, approximately 94% of them seen just once. Cells designated naive CD8 were CD45RO-negative and were positively selected for CCR7, with terminally differentiated effector memory CD45RA+ cells excluded. The sequencing input was naive CD8+ T cells sorted from blood. The source is a man younger than 30 in good health.

The chain joins TRBV27 to TRBJ2-4; 7 bases are a match to TRBD1. CDR1 is MNHEY, CDR2 SMNVEV, per germline (reference sequence). V was pared by 4 bases and J by 5 bases, with 5 bases of the junction left unmatched. The CDR3 consists of 14 residues. The CDR3 sequence: CASSSETGQNIQYF. The CDR3 DNA is TGTGCCAGCAGTTCCGAGACAGGGCAAAACATTCAGTACTTC.

This clone has more than one count but fewer than ten. The chain joins TRBV10-3 to TRBJ1-5, with D unresolved. The CDR3 loop spans 13 amino acids. Germline V gene lookup returns CDR1 ENHRY and CDR2 SYGVKD. Trimming shortened V by 6 bases and J by 5 bases, and 11 bases separated the two germline ends. The CDR3 coding sequence is TGTGCCATCAGGCCCGGAGGTGATCAGCCCCAGCATTTT. Translated: CAIRPGGDQPQHF.

The chain combines TRBV28 with TRBJ1-1, with 8 bases matching TRBD1. Per germline, CDR1 MDHEN and CDR2 SYDVKM. V dropped 6 bases and J dropped 11; count of bases not matched to a gene: 20. The CDR3 has 16 residues. In DNA, the CDR3 is TGTGCCAGCAGGTCGACCTTTGGGGACAGGCCGTTCAGGGCTTTCTTT. Translating it yields CASRSTFGDRPFRAFF.

The rearrangement uses TRBV15 and TRBJ2-3; tentatively, D is TRBD1 (6 bases). This CDR3 has 15 amino acids. Trimming removed 0 bases from V and 6 bases from J, with 13 bases in between. Looked up from germline, CDR1 is LNHNV and CDR2 is YYDKDF (reference sequence). The CDR3 DNA reads TGTGCCACCAGCAGAGAAAACAGGGTCCTGGATACGCAGTATTTT. Its protein is CATSRENRVLDTQYF.

The chain is built from TRBV9 and TRBJ1-6; D gene uncertain. Trimming cost V 0 bases and J 6 bases, with 7 bases left between them. The CDR3 covers 14 residues. Per germline, CDR1 SGDLS and CDR2 YYNGEE. CDR3 loop: CASSVAQVNSPLHF. For the CDR3, the DNA is TGTGCCAGCAGCGTAGCCCAGGTTAATTCACCCCTCCACTTT.

This rearrangement joins TRBV29-1 to TRBJ1-2, with a possible D match to TRBD1 (6 bases). Germline lookup yields CDR1 SQVTM and CDR2 ANQGSEA. The CDR3 sequence is 13 residues long. Trimming left V 3 bases short and J 4 bases short, with 12 bases between. DNA of the CDR3: TGCAGCGTTGATGGGGGGCAATCCTATGGCTACACCTTC. Amino acid sequence: CSVDGGQSYGYTF.

J is TRBJ1-1 and V is TRBV5-6, with 9 nucleotides matching TRBD1. Germline assignment: CDR1 SGHDT and CDR2 YYEEEE. The CDR3 covers 14 residues. Losses at the gene ends were 5 bases for V and 4 bases for J; bases not matched to a gene: 6. In DNA, the CDR3 is TGTGCCAGCAGGTTCGGGACAGGGTTCACTGAAGCTTTCTTT. This sequence encodes CASRFGTGFTEAFF.

V is TRBV10-2 and J is TRBJ2-7; D may be TRBD2 (5 bases). The germline V gene has CDR1 WSHSY and CDR2 SAAADI. Trimming cost V 2 bases and J 7 bases, with 9 bases left between them. This CDR3 is 12 amino acids long. CDR3 in amino acids: CASSEGRDEQYF. DNA of the CDR3: TGCGCCAGCAGTGAGGGTCGGGATGAGCAGTACTTC.

This clone was seen just once. The rearrangement uses TRBV6-1 and TRBJ2-5; 11 positions agree with TRBD2. Trimming took 2 bases from V and 7 from J; bases not matched to a gene: 6. This CDR3 spans 15 amino acids. CDR1 MNHNS and CDR2 SASEGT come from the germline V gene. CDR3: CASSEIAGGPGTQYF. The CDR3 DNA follows: TGTGCCAGCAGTGAAATAGCGGGGGGGCCGGGGACCCAGTACTTC.

This chain connects TRBV28 to TRBJ2-7, with 7 bases fitting TRBD2. CDR1 and CDR2 (germline): MDHEN, SYDVKM. V lost 6 bases and J lost 5; bases outside the gene matches: 10. CDR3 length equals 14 residues. As DNA, the CDR3 is TGTGCCAGCAGCATTCGGGGAGGGTTTAACGAGCAGTACTTC. Its translation is CASSIRGGFNEQYF.

V is TRBV6-6 and J is TRBJ1-1; possible D gene TRBD1, 5 bases. The V end was cut by 4 bases, the J end by 4 bases, with 13 bases between. CDR3 size: 14 residues. The germline gives CDR1 MNHNY, CDR2 SVGAGI (reference sequence). CDR3 residues: CASSLRGLLTEAFF. The CDR3 nucleotides read TGTGCCAGCAGTTTGAGGGGACTTCTCACTGAAGCTTTCTTT.

The sample holds one count of this clone. The gene calls are TRBV9 and TRBJ2-2, with a weak D call TRBD1 (5 bases). Germline assignment: CDR1 SGDLS and CDR2 YYNGEE. The CDR3 has 16 residues. Trimming removed 3 bases at V and 3 bases at J, with 15 bases between. The CDR3 DNA reads as TGTGCCAGCAGCGGTTCCCATGACAGTTACACCGGGGAGCTGTTTTTT. Its translation is CASSGSHDSYTGELFF.

The chain employs TRBV13 and TRBJ2-7; D tentatively fits TRBD1 or TRBD2 (6 bases each). Germline V lookup: CDR1 PRHDT, CDR2 FYEKMQ (reference sequence). The CDR3 runs to 14 residues. Deletions cut 2 bases from V and 3 bases from J, with 11 bases between. This CDR3 reads CASSLTGAYYEQYF. The CDR3 DNA reads TGTGCCAGCAGCTTAACGGGGGCTTACTACGAGCAGTACTTC.

The chain is built from TRBV14 and TRBJ2-7; D is tentatively TRBD1 or TRBD2 (5 bases each). Germline V CDR1 and CDR2: SGHDN, FVKESK. CDR3 length: 13 amino acids. Trimming took 7 bases from V and 1 from J, leaving 11 bases between them. CDR3 in DNA: TGTGCCAGCATGGGGGTAGAGTCCTACGAGCAGTACTTC. Translated, it gives CASMGVESYEQYF.

The chain carries TRBV18 and TRBJ2-2; 9 bases agree with TRBD2. Germline trimming cut 2 bases from V and 4 bases from J; bases unmatched to any gene: 8. The CDR3 loop spans 17 amino acids. The germline V gene has CDR1 KGHSH and CDR2 LQKENI. The CDR3 DNA reads as TGTGCCAGCTCACCAGGTAGCGGGAGTGGGTCCACCGGGGAGCTGTTTTTT. Amino acids: CASSPGSGSGSTGELFF. The full variable domain, its missing parts supplied by reference TRBV18 and TRBJ2-2, is NAGVMQNPRHLVRRRGQEARLRCSPMKGHSHVYWYRQLPEEGLKFMVYLQKENIIDESGMPKERFSAEFPKEGPSILRIQQVVRGDSAAYFCASSPGSGSGSTGELFFGEGSRLTVL.

This chain connects TRBV19 to TRBJ2-5; 8 positions match TRBD2. The CDR3 extends over 15 amino acids. CDR1 and CDR2 (germline): LNHDA, SQIVND (reference sequence). The J segment lost 5 bases and the V segment lost 3 bases, leaving 8 bases of the junction unmatched. CDR3 DNA: TGTGCCAGTAGTATTACCGGACTAGCATCGGAGACCCAGTACTTC. Translated, it gives CASSITGLASETQYF.

Points on this clone: The sample contains more than one DNA sequence encoding this CDR3. The V and J genes are TRBV9 and TRBJ1-5; weak D call: TRBD1 (5 bases). V lost 0 bases and J lost 0, with 7 bases in between. CDR1 and CDR2 from the germline V gene are SGDLS and YYNGEE. The CDR3 consists of 15 residues. The CDR3 bases are TGTGCCAGCAGCGTAGACGGGACTAGCAATCAGCCCCAGCATTTT. Translated, it gives CASSVDGTSNQPQHF. Full variable domain (rest looked up from reference TRBV9 and TRBJ1-5): DSGVTQTPKHLITATGQRVTLRCSPRSGDLSVYWYQQSLDQGLQFLIQYYNGEERAKGNILERFSAQQFPDLHSELNLSSLELGDSALYFCASSVDGTSNQPQHFGDGTRLSIL.

The rearrangement uses TRBV29-1 and TRBJ2-2; D is perhaps TRBD1 (6 bases). Germline V gene lookup returns CDR1 SQVTM and CDR2 ANQGSEA. The CDR3 extends over 16 amino acids. Trimming took off 6 bases at V and 2 bases at J, with 19 bases between the two ends. The DNA for the CDR3 is TGCAGCGTGGATACCGGGACACAACTAAACACCGGGGAGCTGTTTTTT. This translates into CSVDTGTQLNTGELFF.

V and J are TRBV7-8 and TRBJ2-5, with 13 bases identical to TRBD2. The CDR3 is made up of 16 amino acids. V gave up 5 bases and J gave up 3 bases; unmatched junction bases: 6. Germline lookup yields CDR1 SGHVS and CDR2 FQNEAQ. CDR3 in amino acids: CASSPGLAGSKETQYF. CDR3 nucleotides: TGTGCCAGCAGCCCGGGACTAGCGGGGTCCAAAGAGACCCAGTACTTC.

The gene calls are TRBV13 and TRBJ2-7; D is unclear. Trimming pared 4 bases from V and 3 bases from J, leaving 10 bases between. This CDR3 is 13 amino acids long. The germline V gene encodes CDR1 PRHDT and CDR2 FYEKMQ (reference sequence). CDR3 in DNA: TGTGCCAGCAGCTGGGGTGGAAACTACGAGCAGTACTTC. Amino acids: CASSWGGNYEQYF.

The V call is TRBV6-5, the J call TRBJ1-2; D gene unclear. V shed 0 bases and J shed 3 bases, with 8 bases lying between them. The CDR3 is 14 amino acids. Germline values: CDR1 MNHEY, CDR2 SVGAGI. CDR3: CASSYSEADYGYTF. The CDR3 DNA reads TGTGCCAGCAGTTACTCGGAGGCAGACTATGGCTACACCTTC.

The chain has TRBV9 and TRBJ2-7; D gene ambiguous. CDR1 is SGDLS, CDR2 YYNGEE, per germline. This CDR3 is built from 13 residues. V shed 3 bases and J shed 6 bases, with 13 bases lying between them. The CDR3 protein is CASSEGEWGEQYF. CDR3 nucleotides: TGTGCCAGCAGCGAGGGTGAATGGGGCGAGCAGTACTTC.

The rearrangement joins TRBV2 to TRBJ2-3; TRBD2 is a possible D gene (5 bases). CDR3 length equals 16 residues. Germline V lookup: CDR1 SNHLY, CDR2 FYNNEI. Trimming removed 4 bases at V and 0 bases at J, with 14 bases between. Here the CDR3 reads CASSARLRTSTDTQYF. The CDR3 DNA sequence: TGTGCCAGCAGTGCCCGCTTGAGGACTAGCACAGATACGCAGTATTTT.

This clone was observed a handful of times. The sample contains more than one DNA sequence encoding this CDR3. The chain carries TRBV6-5 and TRBJ2-5, with D hard to call. The V gene lost 0 bases and the J gene lost 2 bases, with 7 bases spanning the gap. This CDR3 region has 14 residues. Germline V gene data show CDR1 as MNHEY and CDR2 as SVGAGI. The CDR3 nucleotides are TGTGCCAGCAGTTACTCGAACAGACAAGAGACCCAGTACTTC. Translation gives CASSYSNRQETQYF.

Notes on this clone: This specimen includes other DNA sequences encoding the same CDR3. This sequence joins TRBV27 and TRBJ2-1, with 9 nucleotides matching TRBD2. The CDR3 spans 15 residues. V dropped 2 bases and J dropped 4; count of bases not matched to a gene: 3. Germline CDR1 MNHEY, CDR2 SMNVEV (reference sequence). CDR3 residues: CASSLVAGAYNEQFF. The CDR3 coding sequence is TGTGCCAGCAGTTTAGTAGCGGGAGCTTACAATGAGCAGTTCTTC.

The chain links TRBV5-1 to TRBJ2-1; D not resolved. The germline V gene encodes CDR1 SGHRS and CDR2 YFSETQ. Trimming cost V 3 bases and J 0 bases, with 13 bases left between them. CDR3 size: 16 residues. The CDR3 sequence: CASSSPETGSYNEQFF. In nucleotides, the CDR3 is TGCGCCAGCAGCTCCCCGGAGACGGGCTCCTACAATGAGCAGTTCTTC. The variable domain in full, with the rest retrieved from reference TRBV5-1 and TRBJ2-1, is KAGVTQTPRYLIKTRGQQVTLSCSPISGHRSVSWYQQTPGQGLQFLFEYFSETQRNKGNFPGRFSGRQFSNSRSEMNVSTLELGDSALYLCASSSPETGSYNEQFFGPGTRLTVL.

This clone was seen only once. The V and J genes are TRBV4-1 and TRBJ2-7, with TRBD1 matching over 12 bases. Germline V gene data show CDR1 as MGHRA and CDR2 as YSYEKL. The CDR3 spans 17 residues. V dropped 6 bases and J dropped 2; count of bases not matched to a gene: 11. CDR3 region: CASSPLGTGGRPYEQYF. In nucleotides, the CDR3 is TGCGCCAGCAGTCCCCTCGGGACAGGGGGCAGGCCCTACGAGCAGTACTTC.

This clone was seen only once. This chain links TRBV6-6 with TRBJ1-2; no clear D. Trimming cost V 0 bases and J 3 bases, with 8 bases left between them. CDR1 and CDR2 from the germline V gene are MNHNY and SVGAGI (reference sequence). The CDR3 contains 14 residues. As DNA, the CDR3 is TGTGCCAGCAGTTACTCATCGCAAGACTATGGCTACACCTTC. This gives the protein CASSYSSQDYGYTF.

This clone was observed once. The chain joins TRBV7-2 to TRBJ2-4; 8 positions match TRBD1. V dropped 1 base and J dropped 8; count of bases not matched to a gene: 4. The CDR3 runs 14 residues. Germline V lookup: CDR1 SGHTA, CDR2 FQGNSA. This chain's CDR3 is CASSLVDRADIQYF. Written as DNA, the CDR3 is TGTGCCAGCAGCTTAGTGGACAGGGCAGACATTCAGTACTTC. The variable domain in full, with the rest retrieved from reference TRBV7-2 and TRBJ2-4, is GAGVSQSPSNKVTEKGKDVELRCDPISGHTALYWYRQSLGQGLEFLIYFQGNSAPDKSGLPSDRFSAERTGGSVSTLTIQRTQQEDSAVYLCASSLVDRADIQYFGAGTRLSVL.

A remark on this clone: Within the sample, other DNA sequences also encode this same CDR3. The rearrangement joins TRBV9 to TRBJ1-1, with TRBD1 as a possible D gene (5 bases). The length of the CDR3 is 14 residues. CDR1 is SGDLS, CDR2 YYNGEE, per germline. V shed 0 bases and J shed 4 bases, with 10 bases lying between them. CDR3 coding DNA: TGTGCCAGCAGCGTAGATGGTAGGGGCACTGAAGCTTTCTTT. This translates into CASSVDGRGTEAFF.

The V call is TRBV19, the J call TRBJ2-7, with D possibly matching TRBD2 (5 bases). The germline gives CDR1 LNHDA, CDR2 SQIVND (reference sequence). This CDR3 region has 13 residues. Trimming took off 6 bases at V and 5 bases at J, with 14 bases between the two ends. The chain's CDR3 is CASSLDGEDEQYF. Written as DNA, the CDR3 is TGTGCCAGTAGCCTCGACGGGGAAGACGAGCAGTACTTC.

The V and J genes are TRBV10-2 and TRBJ2-2; no firm D call. V lost 7 bases and J lost 1, with 13 bases in between. The CDR3 sequence is 15 residues long. Per germline, CDR1 WSHSY and CDR2 SAAADI. The CDR3 here is CASTPVLLNTGELFF. In DNA form, the CDR3 reads TGCGCCAGCACCCCGGTCTTATTGAACACCGGGGAGCTGTTTTTT.